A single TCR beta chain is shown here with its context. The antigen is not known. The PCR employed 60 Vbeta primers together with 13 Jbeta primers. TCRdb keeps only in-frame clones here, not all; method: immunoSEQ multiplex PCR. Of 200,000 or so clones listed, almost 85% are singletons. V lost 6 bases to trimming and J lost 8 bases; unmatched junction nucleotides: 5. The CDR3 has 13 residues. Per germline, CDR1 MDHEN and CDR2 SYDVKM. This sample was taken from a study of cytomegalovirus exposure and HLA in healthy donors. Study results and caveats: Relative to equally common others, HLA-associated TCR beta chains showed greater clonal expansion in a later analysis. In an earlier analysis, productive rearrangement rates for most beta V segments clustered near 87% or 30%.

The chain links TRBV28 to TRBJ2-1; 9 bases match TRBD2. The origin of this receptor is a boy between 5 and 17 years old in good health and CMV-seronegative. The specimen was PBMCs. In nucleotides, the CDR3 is TGTGCCAGCAGGGGGACTAGCCCCCATGAGCAGTTCTTC. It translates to CASRGTSPHEQFF.